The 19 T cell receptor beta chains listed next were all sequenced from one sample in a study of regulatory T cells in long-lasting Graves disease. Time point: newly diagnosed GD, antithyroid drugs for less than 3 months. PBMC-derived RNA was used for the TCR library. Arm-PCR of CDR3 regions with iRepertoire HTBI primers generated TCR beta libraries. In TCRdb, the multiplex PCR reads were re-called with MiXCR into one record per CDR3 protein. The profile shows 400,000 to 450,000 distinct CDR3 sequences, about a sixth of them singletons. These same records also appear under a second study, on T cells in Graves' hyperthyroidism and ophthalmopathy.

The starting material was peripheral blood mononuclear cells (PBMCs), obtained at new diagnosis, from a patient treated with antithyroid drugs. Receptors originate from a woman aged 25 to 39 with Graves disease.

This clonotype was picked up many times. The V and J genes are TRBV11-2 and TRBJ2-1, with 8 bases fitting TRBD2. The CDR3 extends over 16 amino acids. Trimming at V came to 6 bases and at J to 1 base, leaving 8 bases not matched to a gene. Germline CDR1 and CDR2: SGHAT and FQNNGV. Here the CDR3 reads CASSLSSGPSYNEQFF. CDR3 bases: TGTGCCAGCAGTCTGTCTAGCGGGCCTTCCTACAATGAGCAGTTCTTC.

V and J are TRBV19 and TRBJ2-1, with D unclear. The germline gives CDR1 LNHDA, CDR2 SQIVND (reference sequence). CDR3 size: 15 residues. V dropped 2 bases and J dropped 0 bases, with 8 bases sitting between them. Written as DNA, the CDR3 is TGTGCCAGTAGTATACAGTGGAGCTCCTACAATGAGCAGTTCTTC. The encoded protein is CASSIQWSSYNEQFF.

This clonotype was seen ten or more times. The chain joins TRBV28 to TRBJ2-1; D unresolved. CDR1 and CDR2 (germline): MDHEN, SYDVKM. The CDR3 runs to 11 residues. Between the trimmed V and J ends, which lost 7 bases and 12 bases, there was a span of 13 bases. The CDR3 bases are TGTGCCAGCACCTCACCGGCCGGGCAGTTCTTC. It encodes CASTSPAGQFF.

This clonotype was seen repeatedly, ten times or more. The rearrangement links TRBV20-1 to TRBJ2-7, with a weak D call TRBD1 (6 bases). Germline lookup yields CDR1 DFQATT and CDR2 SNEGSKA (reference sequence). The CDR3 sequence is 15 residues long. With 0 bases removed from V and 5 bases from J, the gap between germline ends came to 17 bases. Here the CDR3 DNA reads TGCAGTGCTAGAGATCCCCAGGGGTCAAGGAACGAGCAGTACTTC. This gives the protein CSARDPQGSRNEQYF.

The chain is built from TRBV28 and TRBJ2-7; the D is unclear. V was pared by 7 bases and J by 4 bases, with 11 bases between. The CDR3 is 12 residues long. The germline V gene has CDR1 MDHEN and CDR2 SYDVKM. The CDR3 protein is CASNFDGYEQYF. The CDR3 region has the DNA TGTGCCAGCAATTTTGACGGGTACGAGCAGTACTTC.

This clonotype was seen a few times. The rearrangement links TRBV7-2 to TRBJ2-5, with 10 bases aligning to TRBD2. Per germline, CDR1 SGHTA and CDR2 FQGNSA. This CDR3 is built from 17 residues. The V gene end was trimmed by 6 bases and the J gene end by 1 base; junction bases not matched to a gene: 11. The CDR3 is CASSPPGLAVPQETQYF. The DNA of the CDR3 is TGTGCCAGCAGTCCCCCTGGACTAGCGGTGCCCCAAGAGACCCAGTACTTC.

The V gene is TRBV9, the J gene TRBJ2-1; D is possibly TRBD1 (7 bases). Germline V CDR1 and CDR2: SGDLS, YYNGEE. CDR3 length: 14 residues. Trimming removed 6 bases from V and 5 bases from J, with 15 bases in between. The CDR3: CASTGGGLHNEQFF. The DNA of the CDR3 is TGTGCCAGCACAGGGGGAGGTCTACACAATGAGCAGTTCTTC.

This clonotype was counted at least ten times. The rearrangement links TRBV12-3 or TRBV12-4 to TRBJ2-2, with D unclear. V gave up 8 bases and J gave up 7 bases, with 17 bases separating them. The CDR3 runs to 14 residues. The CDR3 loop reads CASADSAANGELFF. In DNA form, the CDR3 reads TGTGCCAGCGCCGATTCAGCCGCGAACGGGGAGCTGTTTTTT.

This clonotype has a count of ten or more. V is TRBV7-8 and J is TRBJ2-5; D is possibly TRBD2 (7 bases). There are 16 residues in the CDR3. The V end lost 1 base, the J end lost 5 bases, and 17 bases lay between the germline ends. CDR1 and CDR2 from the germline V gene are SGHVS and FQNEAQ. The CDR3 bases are TGTGCCAGCAGCTTAGGGGGGGGGGCCCCAACTGAGACCCAGTACTTC. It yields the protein CASSLGGGAPTETQYF. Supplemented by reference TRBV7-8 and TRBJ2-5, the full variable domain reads GAGVSQSPRYKVAKRGQDVALRCDPISGHVSLFWYQQALGQGPEFLTYFQNEAQLDKSGLPSDRFFAERPEGSVSTLKIQRTQQEDSAVYLCASSLGGGAPTETQYFGPGTRLLVL.

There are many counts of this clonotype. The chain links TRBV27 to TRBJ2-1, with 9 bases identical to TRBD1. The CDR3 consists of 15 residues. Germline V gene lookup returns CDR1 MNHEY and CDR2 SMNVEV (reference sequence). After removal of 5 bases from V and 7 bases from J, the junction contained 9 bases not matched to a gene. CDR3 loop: CASSGSDRGRNEQFF. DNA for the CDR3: TGTGCCAGCAGTGGTTCGGACAGGGGTAGGAATGAGCAGTTCTTC.

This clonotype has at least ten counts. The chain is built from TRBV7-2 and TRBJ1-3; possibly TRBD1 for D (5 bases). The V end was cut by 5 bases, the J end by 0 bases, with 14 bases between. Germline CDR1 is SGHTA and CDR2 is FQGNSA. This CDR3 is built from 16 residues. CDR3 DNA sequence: TGTGCCAGCAGCCTGGGGGACGCCCGCTCTGGAAACACCATATATTTT. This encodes CASSLGDARSGNTIYF.

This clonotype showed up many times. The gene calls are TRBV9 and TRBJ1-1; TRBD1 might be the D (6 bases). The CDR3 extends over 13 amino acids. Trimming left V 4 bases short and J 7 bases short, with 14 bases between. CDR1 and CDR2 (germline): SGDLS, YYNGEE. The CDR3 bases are TGTGCCAGCAGCAGACAACAGGGATATGAAGCTTTCTTT. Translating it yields CASSRQQGYEAFF. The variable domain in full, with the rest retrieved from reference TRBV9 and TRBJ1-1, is DSGVTQTPKHLITATGQRVTLRCSPRSGDLSVYWYQQSLDQGLQFLIQYYNGEERAKGNILERFSAQQFPDLHSELNLSSLELGDSALYFCASSRQQGYEAFFGQGTRLTVV.

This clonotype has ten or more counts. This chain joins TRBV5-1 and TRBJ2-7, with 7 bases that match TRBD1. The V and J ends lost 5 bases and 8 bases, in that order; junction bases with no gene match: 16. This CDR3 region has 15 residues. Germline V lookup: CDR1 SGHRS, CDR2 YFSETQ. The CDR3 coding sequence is TGCGCCAGCAGATTAGGGACAGTTTCTACGAGGCAGCAGTACTTC. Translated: CASRLGTVSTRQQYF.

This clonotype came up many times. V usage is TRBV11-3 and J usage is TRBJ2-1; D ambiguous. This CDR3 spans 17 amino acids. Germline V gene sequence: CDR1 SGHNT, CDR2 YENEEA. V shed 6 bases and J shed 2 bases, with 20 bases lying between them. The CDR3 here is CASSSSPSSGAYNEQFF. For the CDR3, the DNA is TGTGCCAGCAGTTCTTCCCCTTCGTCGGGCGCCTACAATGAGCAGTTCTTC.

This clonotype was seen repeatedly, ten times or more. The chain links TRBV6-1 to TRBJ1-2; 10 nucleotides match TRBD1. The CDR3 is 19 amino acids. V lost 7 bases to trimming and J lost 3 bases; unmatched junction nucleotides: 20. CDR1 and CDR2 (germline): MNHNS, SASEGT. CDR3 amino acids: CASKRRTGGIFGAYYGYTF. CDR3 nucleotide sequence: TGTGCCAGCAAGCGAAGGACAGGGGGAATTTTCGGAGCCTACTATGGCTACACCTTC.

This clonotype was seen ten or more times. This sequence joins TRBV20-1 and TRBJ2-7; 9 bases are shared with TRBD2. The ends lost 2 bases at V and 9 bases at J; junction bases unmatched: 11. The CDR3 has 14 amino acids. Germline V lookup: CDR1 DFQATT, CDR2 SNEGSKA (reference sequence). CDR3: CSARPGTSLRGQYF. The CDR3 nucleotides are TGCAGTGCTAGACCCGGGACTAGCCTCCGTGGGCAGTACTTC.

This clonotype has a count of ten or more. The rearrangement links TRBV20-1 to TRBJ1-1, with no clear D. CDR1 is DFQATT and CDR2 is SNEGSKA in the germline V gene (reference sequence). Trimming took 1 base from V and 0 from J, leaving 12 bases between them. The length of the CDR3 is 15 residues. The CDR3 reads CSARAQESMNTEAFF. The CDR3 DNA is TGCAGTGCTAGAGCTCAGGAATCCATGAACACTGAAGCTTTCTTT.

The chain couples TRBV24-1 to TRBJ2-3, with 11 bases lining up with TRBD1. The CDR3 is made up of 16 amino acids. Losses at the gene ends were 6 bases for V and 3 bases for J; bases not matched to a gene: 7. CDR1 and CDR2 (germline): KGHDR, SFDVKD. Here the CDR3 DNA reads TGTGCCACCAGTTCCCCGGGACAGGGGGGGACAGATACGCAGTATTTT. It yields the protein CATSSPGQGGTDTQYF.

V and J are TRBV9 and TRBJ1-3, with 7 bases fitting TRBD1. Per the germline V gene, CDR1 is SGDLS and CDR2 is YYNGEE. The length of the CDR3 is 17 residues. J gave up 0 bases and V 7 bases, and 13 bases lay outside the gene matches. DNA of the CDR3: TGTGCCAGCGGCCCGTCCCCTGGACAGGTCTCTGGAAACACCATATATTTT. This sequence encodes CASGPSPGQVSGNTIYF. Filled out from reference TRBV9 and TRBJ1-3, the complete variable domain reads DSGVTQTPKHLITATGQRVTLRCSPRSGDLSVYWYQQSLDQGLQFLIQYYNGEERAKGNILERFSAQQFPDLHSELNLSSLELGDSALYFCASGPSPGQVSGNTIYFGEGSWLTVV.